Listed here are 23 T cell receptor beta chains from one sample, sequenced in a study of identical twins. One entry per CDR3 protein, called by TCRdb with MiXCR from the 5' RACE reads. The sample contains hundreds of thousands of distinct CDR3 sequences, 5.5% to 7% of which appear only once. These data were also filed under a second study, of yellow fever vaccine responses in identical twins.

Sequencing used memory (CD45RO+) T cells sorted from blood. The receptor source for this set is a woman under 30 in good health.

This clonotype was recorded at least ten times. The chain is built from TRBV6-4 and TRBJ2-1; 11 positions match TRBD1. This CDR3 region has 15 residues. V was clipped by 3 bases and J by 4 bases; unmatched bases: 2. Germline V gene sequence: CDR1 MRHNA, CDR2 SNTAGT. The CDR3 coding sequence is TGTGCCAGCAGTGAGGGACAGGGGGGTTACAATGAGCAGTTCTTC. Protein product: CASSEGQGGYNEQFF.

This clonotype came up a few times. V is TRBV5-1 and J is TRBJ2-1; maybe TRBD2 (6 bases). This CDR3 comprises 15 residues. The V gene lost 6 bases and the J gene lost 4 bases, with 17 bases spanning the gap. Per the germline V gene, CDR1 is SGHRS and CDR2 is YFSETQ. For the CDR3, the DNA is TGCGCCAGCATGAGGGACGGGGGTCTTTACAATGAGCAGTTCTTC. Protein sequence: CASMRDGGLYNEQFF.

This chain joins TRBV11-2 and TRBJ2-1, with TRBD2 identical over 9 bases. V lost 0 bases, J lost 5 bases, and 2 bases stayed unmatched. The CDR3 has 15 residues. Germline loops: CDR1 SGHAT, CDR2 FQNNGV. As DNA, the CDR3 is TGTGCCAGCAGCTTAGAGCGGGGGGGCAACAATGAGCAGTTCTTC. Translated, it gives CASSLERGGNNEQFF. Drawing the rest from reference TRBV11-2 and TRBJ2-1, the complete variable domain is EAGVAQSPRYKIIEKRQSVAFWCNPISGHATLYWYQQILGQGPKLLIQFQNNGVVDDSQLPKDRFSAERLKGVDSTLKIQPAKLEDSAVYLCASSLERGGNNEQFFGPGTRLTVL.

The chain links TRBV2 to TRBJ2-7, with 11 bases that match TRBD2. The CDR3 is made up of 15 amino acids. Germline V gene lookup returns CDR1 SNHLY and CDR2 FYNNEI. The ends lost 11 bases at V and 0 bases at J; junction bases unmatched: 9. The CDR3 DNA reads TGTGCCGGGTCATCGGGACTAGCGGCCTCCTACGAGCAGTACTTC. Amino acids: CAGSSGLAASYEQYF.

This clonotype was detected many times. This sequence joins TRBV24-1 and TRBJ2-3, with 10 bases fitting TRBD2. The V and J ends lost 3 bases and 0 bases, in that order; junction bases with no gene match: 5. The CDR3 totals 17 residues. CDR1 is KGHDR, CDR2 SFDVKD, per germline. The CDR3, as DNA: TGTGCCACCAGTGATCCCCCTAGCGGGGGAAGCACAGATACGCAGTATTTT. It specifies CATSDPPSGGSTDTQYF.

This clonotype was detected only once. The CDR3 bases are TGTGCCAGCAGCTCCGGATTTAGCACAGATACGCAGTATTTT. Its translation is CASSSGFSTDTQYF. J is TRBJ2-3 and V is TRBV13; D ambiguous. In germline, CDR1 is PRHDT, CDR2 FYEKMQ (reference sequence). V was pared by 4 bases and J by 0 bases, with 8 bases between. The CDR3 has 14 residues.

This clonotype was recorded a few times. V is TRBV14 and J is TRBJ2-7; TRBD2 aligns across 12 bases. Germline V gene data show CDR1 as SGHDN and CDR2 as FVKESK. V lost 3 bases to trimming and J lost 9 bases; unmatched junction nucleotides: 3. The CDR3 runs 13 residues. The CDR3 reads CASSQTSGGLQYV. The DNA of the CDR3 is TGTGCCAGCAGCCAGACTAGCGGGGGCTTGCAGTACGTC.

This clonotype was recorded many times. V is TRBV10-3 and J is TRBJ2-7, with D perhaps matching TRBD2 (5 bases). There are 13 residues in the CDR3. In germline, CDR1 is ENHRY, CDR2 SYGVKD. V was shortened by 10 bases and J by 0 bases, with 13 bases between the two germline ends. CDR3 protein: CATHPGDSYEQYF. In nucleotides, the CDR3 is TGTGCCACCCACCCCGGGGACTCCTACGAGCAGTACTTC.

In its sample, this clonotype was seen many times. The chain joins TRBV5-1 to TRBJ2-3; 7 nucleotides line up with TRBD1. The length of the CDR3 is 16 residues. Germline V CDR1 and CDR2: SGHRS, YFSETQ. V lost 5 bases and J lost 0; bases outside the gene matches: 9. CDR3 bases: TGCGCCAGCAGATCAGGACAGGAGACAAGCACAGATACGCAGTATTTT. Protein sequence: CASRSGQETSTDTQYF.

This clonotype was seen a handful of times. The V gene is TRBV15, the J gene TRBJ1-2, with 7 positions matching TRBD1. Per germline, CDR1 LNHNV and CDR2 YYDKDF (reference sequence). This CDR3 is built from 12 residues. Unmatched junction bases numbered 4, after V lost 5 bases and J lost 7 bases. In DNA form, the CDR3 reads TGTGCCACCAGCGCAGGGGGTTTTGGCTACACCTTC. Its protein is CATSAGGFGYTF. Combining the CDR3 with reference TRBV15 and TRBJ1-2 gives the whole variable domain DAMVIQNPRYQVTQFGKPVTLSCSQTLNHNVMYWYQQKSSQAPKLLFHYYDKDFNNEADTPDNFQSRRPNTSFCFLDIRSPGLGDTAMYLCATSAGGFGYTFGSGTRLTVV.

The J gene is TRBJ2-7, the V gene TRBV27; D might be TRBD1 or TRBD2, each matching 5 bases. Trimming took 3 bases from V and 6 from J, leaving 18 bases between them. CDR3 length equals 15 residues. CDR1 MNHEY and CDR2 SMNVEV come from the germline V gene (reference sequence). CDR3 sequence reads: CASSFSGTALIEQYF. CDR3 sequence (DNA): TGTGCCAGCAGTTTTTCCGGGACCGCTTTAATCGAGCAGTACTTC.

In its sample, this clonotype was seen a few times. This chain joins TRBV9 and TRBJ2-1; 9 bases agree with TRBD2. Germline values: CDR1 SGDLS, CDR2 YYNGEE. The V and J ends lost 0 bases and 9 bases, in that order; junction bases with no gene match: 7. The CDR3 has 15 residues. The CDR3 loop is CASSVEGGLASEQFF. The DNA of the CDR3 is TGTGCCAGCAGCGTAGAAGGGGGACTAGCTAGTGAGCAGTTCTTC.

This clonotype was observed many times. The chain has TRBV20-1 and TRBJ1-2; 7 nucleotides match TRBD1. Germline trimming cut 3 bases from V and 5 bases from J; bases unmatched to any gene: 6. CDR1 and CDR2 (germline): DFQATT, SNEGSKA (reference sequence). CDR3 length: 13 amino acids. This CDR3 is CSARPGTAYGYTF. CDR3 bases: TGCAGTGCTAGGCCCGGGACAGCATATGGCTACACCTTC.

The chain combines TRBV25-1 with TRBJ2-1, with D perhaps given as TRBD1 or TRBD2 (6 bases each). This CDR3 has 17 residues. V was clipped by 4 bases and J by 0 bases, with 16 bases between them. The germline CDR1 and CDR2 sequences are MGHDK and SYGVNS. DNA for the CDR3: TGTGCCAGCAGTGCGAGGGGGGCAATGAGCTCCTACAATGAGCAGTTCTTC. It yields the protein CASSARGAMSSYNEQFF. Combining the CDR3 with reference TRBV25-1 and TRBJ2-1 gives the whole variable domain EADIYQTPRYLVIGTGKKITLECSQTMGHDKMYWYQQDPGMELHLIHYSYGVNSTEKGDLSSESTVSRIRTEHFPLTLESARPSHTSQYLCASSARGAMSSYNEQFFGPGTRLTVL.

This clonotype was counted only a few times. The gene calls are TRBV3-1 and TRBJ1-5, with a weak D call TRBD1 (5 bases). Germline V CDR1 and CDR2: LGHDT, YNNKEL (reference sequence). This CDR3 has 12 residues. Deletions cut 4 bases from V and 9 bases from J, with 10 bases between. CDR3 amino acids: CASSLAGMPQHF. CDR3 coding DNA: TGTGCCAGCAGCCTTGCAGGGATGCCCCAGCATTTT.

CDR3 DNA sequence: TGCGCCAGCAGCTTGAGACAGGAGAGCACAGATACGCAGTATTTT. This translates into CASSLRQESTDTQYF. The chain couples TRBV5-1 to TRBJ2-3, with D maybe TRBD1 (6 bases). V shed 1 base and J shed 0 bases, with 9 bases lying between them. CDR1 and CDR2 from the germline V gene are SGHRS and YFSETQ. This CDR3 is 15 amino acids long.

Concerning this clonotype itself: A read error may explain this, as a much larger clone is one base away. The V gene is TRBV15, the J gene TRBJ2-3; D gene unclear. The V end was cut by 9 bases, the J end by 8 bases, with 18 bases between. The CDR3 has 13 residues. Looked up from germline, CDR1 is LNHNV and CDR2 is YYDKDF (reference sequence). The chain's CDR3 is CATARLPVGTQYF. For the CDR3, the DNA is TGTGCCACGGCTAGACTGCCCGTGGGTACGCAGTATTTT.

In this sample, this clonotype turned up many times. The rearrangement uses TRBV5-1 and TRBJ1-1, with 7 bases matching TRBD1. Trimming at V came to 2 bases and at J to 3 bases, leaving 7 bases not matched to a gene. CDR1 is SGHRS and CDR2 is YFSETQ in the germline V gene. CDR3 length: 15 residues. Written as DNA, the CDR3 is TGCGCCAGCAGCTTTGATCCAGGGACAGACACTGAAGCTTTCTTT. Residues: CASSFDPGTDTEAFF.

This clonotype was seen a handful of times. The rearrangement joins TRBV29-1 to TRBJ2-1; 11 nucleotides align to TRBD1. CDR1 and CDR2 from the germline V gene are SQVTM and ANQGSEA. With V trimmed by 3 bases and J by 7 bases, 2 bases remained unmatched. The CDR3 is 13 residues long. The CDR3 bases are TGCAGCGTTGAGAGGGACAGGGGGAATGAGCAGTTCTTC. As protein: CSVERDRGNEQFF.

This clonotype was seen a handful of times. The chain links TRBV20-1 to TRBJ2-2, with TRBD2 matching over 10 bases. Looked up from germline, CDR1 is DFQATT and CDR2 is SNEGSKA (reference sequence). V was pared by 2 bases and J by 2 bases, with 14 bases of the junction left unmatched. This CDR3 spans 19 amino acids. CDR3 sequence reads: CSARPGAGLAERNTGELFF. The CDR3 bases are TGCAGTGCTAGACCAGGGGCCGGACTAGCGGAAAGAAACACCGGGGAGCTGTTTTTT.

This clonotype was seen ten or more times. The chain uses TRBV5-1 and TRBJ2-2, with D perhaps TRBD1 (6 bases). V was shortened by 3 bases and J by 0 bases, with 9 bases between the two germline ends. The CDR3 spans 15 residues. Germline V gives CDR1 SGHRS, CDR2 YFSETQ. The CDR3 region has the DNA TGCGCCAGCAGCTCCGGACAGCCGAACACCGGGGAGCTGTTTTTT. Its translation is CASSSGQPNTGELFF.

This clonotype appeared many times. CDR3 nucleotides: TGTGCCAGCAGTTTAGGGGCAGGTAGAGTTGAAGCTTTCTTT. Translating it yields CASSLGAGRVEAFF. V and J are TRBV12-3 or TRBV12-4 and TRBJ1-1; D remains ambiguous. The CDR3 totals 14 residues. Trimming left V 1 base short and J 7 bases short, with 13 bases between.

This sequence joins TRBV5-4 and TRBJ2-2, with D hard to call. V lost 2 bases and J 1 base, leaving 9 bases between the germline ends. From germline, CDR1 is SGHNT and CDR2 YYREEE (reference sequence). The CDR3 is made up of 15 amino acids. This CDR3 reads CASSLMWGNTGELFF. CDR3 DNA sequence: TGTGCCAGCAGCTTAATGTGGGGGAACACCGGGGAGCTGTTTTTT. Based on the CDR3 plus reference TRBV5-4 and TRBJ2-2, the full variable domain is ETGVTQSPTHLIKTRGQQVTLRCSSQSGHNTVSWYQQALGQGPQFIFQYYREEENGRGNFPPRFSGLQFPNYSSELNVNALELDDSALYLCASSLMWGNTGELFFGEGSRLTVL.